This TCR beta chain was retrieved from a study of preoperative IRX-2 immunotherapy in early breast cancer. The ends lost 8 bases at V and 8 bases at J; junction bases unmatched: 6. Looked up from germline, CDR1 is WSHSY and CDR2 is SAAADI. The CDR3 consists of 13 residues. The treatment is: preoperative locoregional IRX-2 cytokine immunotherapy. Patients received preoperative, locoregional IRX-2 cytokine immunotherapy in a phase Ib study. Some clones are missing from TCRdb's copy, which holds only in-frame ones; the method was immunoSEQ multiplex PCR. The sample lists 25,000 or so clones, around 89% seen once, with roughly 9% in the top ten.

The V call is TRBV10-2, the J call TRBJ1-2; 12 bases align to TRBD1. The sequences come from tumor tissue, collected after IRX-2 immunotherapy. This receptor was taken from a human donor with breast cancer. The CDR3 region has the DNA TGCGCCAGCGAGCGGGACAGGGGGCGCGGCTACACCTTC. Its translation is CASERDRGRGYTF.